A selection of T cell receptor beta chains follows, all from one sample in a study of CD8 T cells in ankylosing spondylitis. TCRdb redid the calling of the 5' RACE reads with MiXCR, one entry per CDR3 protein. The table includes approximately 9,700 distinct CDR3 sequences, 5% to 6.5% detected once. Sequencing was performed on blood, either unsorted or a sorted T cell fraction (not recorded which). The source is a female donor with ankylosing spondylitis or in good health (not recorded which). Each CDR3 is given with its conserved first and last residue.

J: TRBJ2-7
V: TRBV9
CDR3: CASSPTNGYEQYF

J: TRBJ2-3
V: TRBV9
CDR3: CASSVGGGAVEADTQYF

J: TRBJ1-1
V: TRBV9
CDR3: CASSPHEAVVDTEAFF

J: TRBJ2-1
V: TRBV9
CDR3: CASSVDLTSGRSHEQFF

J: TRBJ2-3
V: TRBV9
CDR3: CASSSTGGAADTQYF

J: TRBJ2-2
V: TRBV9
CDR3: CASSVWTSGGTGELFF

J: TRBJ2-2
V: TRBV9
CDR3: CASSPTSGTNTGELFF

J: TRBJ2-2
V: TRBV9
CDR3: CASSVGLAGGVTGELFF

J: TRBJ2-7
V: TRBV9
CDR3: CASSPYSGGAHEQYF

J: TRBJ2-1
V: TRBV9
CDR3: CASNRGTDEQFF

J: TRBJ2-1
V: TRBV9
CDR3: CASSVGRGALSNEQFF

J: TRBJ1-4
V: TRBV9
CDR3: CASSVAVGGEKLFF

J: TRBJ2-1
V: TRBV9
CDR3: CASSVSGTGGLNEQFF

J: TRBJ2-6
V: TRBV9
CDR3: CASSEGGYLSGANVLTF

J: TRBJ1-3
V: TRBV5-8
CDR3: CASSSLGDSGNTIYF

J: TRBJ2-5
V: TRBV9
CDR3: CASTLDGVGETQYF

J: TRBJ2-3
V: TRBV9
CDR3: CASSVVGLVGDSTRSTQYF

J: TRBJ1-2
V: TRBV9
CDR3: CASSAGQSHYGYTF

J: TRBJ2-3
V: TRBV9
CDR3: CASSSPSSGSTDTQYF

J: TRBJ2-5
V: TRBV9
CDR3: CASSVGTGGDETQYF

J: TRBJ2-7
V: TRBV9
CDR3: CASSGGRGRVHYEQYF

J: TRBJ1-3
V: TRBV9
CDR3: CASSVGRDSSGNTIYF

J: TRBJ2-3
V: TRBV9
CDR3: CASSETGGWEDTQYF

J: TRBJ2-1
V: TRBV9
CDR3: CASSVGGGRAYNEQFF

J: TRBJ1-1
V: TRBV9
CDR3: CASSVAGSHLNTEAFF

J: TRBJ2-3
V: TRBV9
CDR3: CASSVEDSDTQYF

J: TRBJ2-3
V: TRBV9
CDR3: CASSDPSGGSSSTDTQYF

J: TRBJ1-2
V: TRBV9
CDR3: CASSVARTGSYGYTF

J: TRBJ1-1
V: TRBV9
CDR3: CASSVMGDGSEAFF

J: TRBJ1-2
V: TRBV9
CDR3: CASSTQTVANYGYTF

J: TRBJ2-6
V: TRBV9
CDR3: CASSPQPQGAGANVLTF

J: TRBJ2-2
V: TRBV9
CDR3: CASSVDVAGELFF

J: TRBJ1-2
V: TRBV9
CDR3: CASSGTGDSYYGYTF

J: TRBJ2-5
V: TRBV9
CDR3: CASSVDVQETQYF

J: TRBJ2-3
V: TRBV9
CDR3: CASKQDGSTDTQYF

J: TRBJ2-3
V: TRBV9
CDR3: CASSGGQVTDTQYF

J: TRBJ2-3
V: TRBV9
CDR3: CASSERGSLADTQYF

J: TRBJ1-2
V: TRBV9
CDR3: CASSSRGGGYYGYTF

J: TRBJ1-6
V: TRBV9
CDR3: CASTAGLGSPLHF

J: TRBJ2-3
V: TRBV9
CDR3: CASSAGTSPDTQYF

J: TRBJ2-3
V: TRBV9
CDR3: CASSVVPSTDTQYF

J: TRBJ2-1
V: TRBV9
CDR3: CASSAPPGLVGDEQFF

J: TRBJ2-5
V: TRBV1
CDR3: CTSSQGRTRAETQYF

J: TRBJ1-2
V: TRBV9
CDR3: CASTPRGTNYGYTF

J: TRBJ2-5
V: TRBV9
CDR3: CASSAGPAEETQYF

J: TRBJ2-7
V: TRBV9
CDR3: CASSTRDSGHEQYF

J: TRBJ2-1
V: TRBV9
CDR3: CASSGEVRSTLSDEQFF

J: TRBJ2-5
V: TRBV9
CDR3: CASSVAPGQGTRETQYF